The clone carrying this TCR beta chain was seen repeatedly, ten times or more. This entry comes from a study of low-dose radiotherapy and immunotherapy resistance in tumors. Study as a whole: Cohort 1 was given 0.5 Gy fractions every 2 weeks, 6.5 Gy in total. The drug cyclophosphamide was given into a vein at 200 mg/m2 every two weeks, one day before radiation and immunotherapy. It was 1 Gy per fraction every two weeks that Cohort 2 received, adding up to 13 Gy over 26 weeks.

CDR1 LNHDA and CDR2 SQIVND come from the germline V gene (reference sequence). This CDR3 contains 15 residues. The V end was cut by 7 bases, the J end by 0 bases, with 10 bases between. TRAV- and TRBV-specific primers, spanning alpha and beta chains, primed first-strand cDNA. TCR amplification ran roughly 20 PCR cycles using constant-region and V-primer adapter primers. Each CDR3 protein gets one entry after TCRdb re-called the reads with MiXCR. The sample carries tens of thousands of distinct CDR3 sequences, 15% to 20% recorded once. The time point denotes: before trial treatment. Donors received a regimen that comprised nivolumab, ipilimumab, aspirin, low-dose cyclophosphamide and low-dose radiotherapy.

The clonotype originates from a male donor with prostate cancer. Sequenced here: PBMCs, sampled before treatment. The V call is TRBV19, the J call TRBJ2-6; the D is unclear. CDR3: CASKRVSSGANVLTF. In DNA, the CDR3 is TGTGCCAGTAAGCGAGTTAGCTCTGGGGCCAACGTCCTGACTTTC.